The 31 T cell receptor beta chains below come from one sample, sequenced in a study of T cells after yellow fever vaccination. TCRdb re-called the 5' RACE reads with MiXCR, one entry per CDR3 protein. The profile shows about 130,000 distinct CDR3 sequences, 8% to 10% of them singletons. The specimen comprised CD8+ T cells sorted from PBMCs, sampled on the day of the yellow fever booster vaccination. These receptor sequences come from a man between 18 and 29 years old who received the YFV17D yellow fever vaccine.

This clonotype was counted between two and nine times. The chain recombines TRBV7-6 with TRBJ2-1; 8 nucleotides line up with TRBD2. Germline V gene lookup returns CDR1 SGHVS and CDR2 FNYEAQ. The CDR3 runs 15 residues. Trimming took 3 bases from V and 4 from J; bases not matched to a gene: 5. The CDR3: CASSFERGPYNEQFF. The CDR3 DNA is TGTGCCAGCAGCTTTGAGCGGGGGCCGTACAATGAGCAGTTCTTC.

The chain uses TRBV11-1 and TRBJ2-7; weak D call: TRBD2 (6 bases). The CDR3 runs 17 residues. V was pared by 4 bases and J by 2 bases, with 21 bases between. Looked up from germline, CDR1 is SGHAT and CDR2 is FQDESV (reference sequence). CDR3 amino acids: CASSSLGRDVVPYEQYV. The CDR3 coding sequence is TGTGCCAGCAGCTCCCTCGGGCGGGACGTCGTTCCCTACGAGCAGTACGTC.

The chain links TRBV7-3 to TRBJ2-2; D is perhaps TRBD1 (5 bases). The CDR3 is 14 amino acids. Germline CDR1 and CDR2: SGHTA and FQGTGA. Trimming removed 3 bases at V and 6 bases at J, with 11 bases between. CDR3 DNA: TGTGCCAGCAGCTTTGGGGCCGGTCCCGGGGAGCTGTTTTTT. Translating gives CASSFGAGPGELFF.

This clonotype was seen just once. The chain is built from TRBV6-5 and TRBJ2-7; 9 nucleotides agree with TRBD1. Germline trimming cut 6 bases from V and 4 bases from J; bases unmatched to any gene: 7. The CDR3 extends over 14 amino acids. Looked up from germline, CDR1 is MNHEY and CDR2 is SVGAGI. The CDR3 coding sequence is TGTGCCAGCAGGACCGGGACAGGGCCGTACGAGCAGTACTTC. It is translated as CASRTGTGPYEQYF.

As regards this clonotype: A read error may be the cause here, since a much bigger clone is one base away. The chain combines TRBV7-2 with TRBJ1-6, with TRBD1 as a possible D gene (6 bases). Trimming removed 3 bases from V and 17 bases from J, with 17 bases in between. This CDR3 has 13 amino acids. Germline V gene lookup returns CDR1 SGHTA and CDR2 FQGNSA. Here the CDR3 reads CASSFDPLGAVHF. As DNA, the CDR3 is TGTGCCAGCAGCTTCGACCCCTTGGGGGCCGTCCACTTT. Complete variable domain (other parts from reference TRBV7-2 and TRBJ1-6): GAGVSQSPSNKVTEKGKDVELRCDPISGHTALYWYRQSLGQGLEFLIYFQGNSAPDKSGLPSDRFSAERTGGSVSTLTIQRTQQEDSAVYLCASSFDPLGAVHFGNGTRLTVT.

Here the CDR3 DNA reads TGTGCCAGCAGCCCCCAGGGGGTGGCGAACACCGGGGAGCTGTTTTTT. Protein sequence: CASSPQGVANTGELFF. This rearrangement joins TRBV13 to TRBJ2-2, with 7 bases that match TRBD1. There are 16 residues in the CDR3. Per germline, CDR1 PRHDT and CDR2 FYEKMQ (reference sequence). Trimming at V came to 5 bases and at J to 0 bases, leaving 6 bases not matched to a gene.

In DNA form, the CDR3 reads TGTGCCAGCAGTTTAAGCGGGGGCTACAATGAGCAGTTCTTC. It translates to CASSLSGGYNEQFF. J is TRBJ2-1 and V is TRBV27; 8 bases align to TRBD2. Germline-derived CDR1 and CDR2 are MNHEY and SMNVEV (reference sequence). Unmatched junction bases numbered 0, after V lost 2 bases and J lost 3 bases. The CDR3 length is 14 residues.

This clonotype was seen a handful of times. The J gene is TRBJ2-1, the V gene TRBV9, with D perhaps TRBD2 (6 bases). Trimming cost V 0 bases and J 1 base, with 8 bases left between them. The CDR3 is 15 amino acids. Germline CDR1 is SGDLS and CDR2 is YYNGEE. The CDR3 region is CASSVVAASYNEQFF. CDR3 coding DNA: TGTGCCAGCAGCGTAGTAGCGGCATCCTACAATGAGCAGTTCTTC.

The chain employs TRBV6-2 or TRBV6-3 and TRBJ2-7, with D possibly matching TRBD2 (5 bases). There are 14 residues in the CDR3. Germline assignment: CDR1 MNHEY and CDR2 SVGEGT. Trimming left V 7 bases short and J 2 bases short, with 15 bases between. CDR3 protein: CASIGGLEAYEQYF. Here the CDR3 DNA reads TGTGCCAGCATCGGCGGACTTGAAGCCTACGAGCAGTACTTC.

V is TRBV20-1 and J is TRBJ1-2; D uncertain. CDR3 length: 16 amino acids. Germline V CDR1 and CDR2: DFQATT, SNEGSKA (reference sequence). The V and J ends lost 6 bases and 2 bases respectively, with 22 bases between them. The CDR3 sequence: CSADPNLQTSNYGYTF. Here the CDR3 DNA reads TGCAGTGCCGACCCAAACTTACAGACCTCAAACTATGGCTACACCTTC.

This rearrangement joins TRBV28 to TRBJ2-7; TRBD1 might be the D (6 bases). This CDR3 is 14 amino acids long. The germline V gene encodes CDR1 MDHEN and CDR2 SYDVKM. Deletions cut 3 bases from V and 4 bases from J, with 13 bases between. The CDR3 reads CASSFSQGWYEQYF. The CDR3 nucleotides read TGTGCCAGCAGTTTTTCTCAGGGGTGGTACGAGCAGTACTTC.

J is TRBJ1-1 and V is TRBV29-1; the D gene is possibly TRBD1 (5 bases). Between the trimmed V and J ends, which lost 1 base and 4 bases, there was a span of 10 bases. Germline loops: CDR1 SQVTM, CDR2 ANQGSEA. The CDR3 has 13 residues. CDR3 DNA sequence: TGCAGCGTTGAAGGACAGCCGACCACTGAAGCTTTCTTT. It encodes CSVEGQPTTEAFF.

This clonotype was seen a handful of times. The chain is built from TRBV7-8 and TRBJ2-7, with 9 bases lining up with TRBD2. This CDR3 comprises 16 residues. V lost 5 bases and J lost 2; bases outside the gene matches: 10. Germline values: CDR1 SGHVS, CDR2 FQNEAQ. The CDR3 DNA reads TGTGCCAGCAGCCGTGATAGCGGGGGCCTCGCCTACGAGCAGTACTTC. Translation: CASSRDSGGLAYEQYF.

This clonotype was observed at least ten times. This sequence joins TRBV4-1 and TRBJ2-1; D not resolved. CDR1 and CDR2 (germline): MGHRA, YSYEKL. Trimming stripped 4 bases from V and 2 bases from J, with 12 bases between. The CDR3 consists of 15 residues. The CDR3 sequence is CASSPISDPYNEQFF. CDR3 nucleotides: TGCGCCAGCAGCCCAATAAGTGACCCCTACAATGAGCAGTTCTTC.

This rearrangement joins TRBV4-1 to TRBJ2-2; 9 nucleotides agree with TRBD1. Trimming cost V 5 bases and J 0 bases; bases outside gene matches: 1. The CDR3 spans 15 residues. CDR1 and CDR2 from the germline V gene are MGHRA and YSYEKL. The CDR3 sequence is CASSRDRANTGELFF. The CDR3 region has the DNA TGCGCCAGCAGCAGGGACAGGGCGAACACCGGGGAGCTGTTTTTT.

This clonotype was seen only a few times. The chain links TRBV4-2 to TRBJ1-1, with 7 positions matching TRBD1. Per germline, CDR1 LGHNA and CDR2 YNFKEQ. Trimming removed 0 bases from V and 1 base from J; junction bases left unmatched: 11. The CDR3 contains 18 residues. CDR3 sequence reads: CASSQDESFRDRNTEAFF. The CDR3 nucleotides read TGTGCCAGCAGCCAAGACGAGAGCTTCCGGGACAGGAACACTGAAGCTTTCTTT.

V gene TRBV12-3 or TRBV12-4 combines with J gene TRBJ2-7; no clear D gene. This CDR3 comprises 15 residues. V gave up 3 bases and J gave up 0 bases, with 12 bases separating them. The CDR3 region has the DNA TGTGCCAGCAGTTTCCCGGAAGAGTCCTCCTACGAGCAGTACTTC. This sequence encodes CASSFPEESSYEQYF.

The CDR3 sequence: CASGSITGLTEAFF. The CDR3 bases are TGTGCCAGCGGCTCTATAACTGGTCTGACTGAAGCTTTCTTT. The chain employs TRBV6-5 and TRBJ1-1; D remains unclear. V was trimmed by 8 bases and J by 5 bases, leaving 18 bases between them. From germline, CDR1 is MNHEY and CDR2 SVGAGI. There are 14 residues in the CDR3.

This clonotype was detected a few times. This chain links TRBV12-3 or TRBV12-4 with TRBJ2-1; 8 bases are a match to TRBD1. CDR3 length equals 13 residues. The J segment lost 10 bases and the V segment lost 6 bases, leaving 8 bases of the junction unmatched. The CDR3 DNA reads TGTGCCAGCAGCTGGGACAGGCTCATCGAGCAGTTCTTC. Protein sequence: CASSWDRLIEQFF.

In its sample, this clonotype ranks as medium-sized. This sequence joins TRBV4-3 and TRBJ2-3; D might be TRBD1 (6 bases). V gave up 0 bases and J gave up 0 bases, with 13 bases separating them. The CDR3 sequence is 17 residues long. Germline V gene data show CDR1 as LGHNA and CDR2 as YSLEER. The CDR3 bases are TGCGCCAGCAGCCAAGATTGGTCGACAGGCAGCACAGATACGCAGTATTTT. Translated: CASSQDWSTGSTDTQYF.

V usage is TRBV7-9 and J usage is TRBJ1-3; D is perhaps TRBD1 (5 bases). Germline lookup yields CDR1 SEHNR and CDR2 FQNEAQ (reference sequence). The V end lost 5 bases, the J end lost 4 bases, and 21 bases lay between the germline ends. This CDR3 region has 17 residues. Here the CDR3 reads CASSPRGTLSPGNTIYF. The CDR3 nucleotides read TGTGCCAGCAGCCCGAGAGGGACGTTATCGCCAGGAAACACCATATATTTT.

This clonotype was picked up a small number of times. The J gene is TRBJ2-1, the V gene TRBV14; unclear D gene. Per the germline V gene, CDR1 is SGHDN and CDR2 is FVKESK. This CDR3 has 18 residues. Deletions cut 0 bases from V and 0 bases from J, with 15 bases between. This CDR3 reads CASSQDGLWGTSYNEQFF. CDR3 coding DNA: TGTGCCAGCAGCCAAGATGGATTGTGGGGAACCTCCTACAATGAGCAGTTCTTC.

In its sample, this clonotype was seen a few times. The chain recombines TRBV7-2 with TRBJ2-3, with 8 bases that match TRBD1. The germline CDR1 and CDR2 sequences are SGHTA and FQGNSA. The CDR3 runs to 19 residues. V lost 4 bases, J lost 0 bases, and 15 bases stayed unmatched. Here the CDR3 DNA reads TGTGCCAGCAGCTCCCCTAGAGGCTCCGGACAGGGCAGCACAGATACGCAGTATTTT. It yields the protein CASSSPRGSGQGSTDTQYF.

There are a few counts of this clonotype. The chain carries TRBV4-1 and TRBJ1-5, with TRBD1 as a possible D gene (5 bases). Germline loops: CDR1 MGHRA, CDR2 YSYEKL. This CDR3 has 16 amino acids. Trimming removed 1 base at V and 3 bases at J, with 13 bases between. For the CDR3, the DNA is TGCGCCAGCAGCCAAGTCTCAGGGAACTCCAATCAGCCCCAGCATTTT. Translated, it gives CASSQVSGNSNQPQHF.

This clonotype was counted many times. CDR3 region: CASSQFPGDPGELFF. CDR3 sequence (DNA): TGTGCCAGCAGCCAATTCCCAGGGGATCCCGGGGAGCTGTTTTTT. This chain connects TRBV4-2 to TRBJ2-2; the D gene is possibly TRBD1 (6 bases). The CDR3 has 15 amino acids. Deletions cut 2 bases from V and 6 bases from J, with 13 bases between. Germline CDR1 reads LGHNA; CDR2 reads YNFKEQ.

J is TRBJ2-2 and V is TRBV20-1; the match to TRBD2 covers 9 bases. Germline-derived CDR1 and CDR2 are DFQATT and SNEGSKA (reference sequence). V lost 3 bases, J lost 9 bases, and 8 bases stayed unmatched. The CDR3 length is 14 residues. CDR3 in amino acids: CSASPDSGGWELFF. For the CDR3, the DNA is TGCAGTGCTAGTCCGGATAGCGGGGGCTGGGAGCTGTTTTTT.

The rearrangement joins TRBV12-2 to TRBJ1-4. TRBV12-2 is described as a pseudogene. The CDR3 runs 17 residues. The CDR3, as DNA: TGTGCAAGTCGCTGGGTCGGCCTGCAGCGTAGAAGAGAAAAACTGTTTTTT. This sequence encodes CASRWVGLQRRREKLFF.

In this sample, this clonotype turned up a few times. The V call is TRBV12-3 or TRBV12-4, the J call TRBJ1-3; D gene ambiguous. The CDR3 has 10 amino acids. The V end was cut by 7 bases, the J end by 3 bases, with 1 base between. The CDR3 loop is CASNGNTIYF. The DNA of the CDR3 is TGTGCCAGCAATGGAAACACCATATATTTT.

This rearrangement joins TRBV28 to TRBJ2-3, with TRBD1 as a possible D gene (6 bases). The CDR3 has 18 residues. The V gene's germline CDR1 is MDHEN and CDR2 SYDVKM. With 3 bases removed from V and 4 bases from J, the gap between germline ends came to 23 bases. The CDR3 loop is CASSFPSRQDAYADTQYF. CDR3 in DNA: TGTGCCAGCAGTTTCCCCAGTCGACAGGACGCTTACGCAGATACGCAGTATTTT. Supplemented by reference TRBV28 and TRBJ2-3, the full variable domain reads DVKVTQSSRYLVKRTGEKVFLECVQDMDHENMFWYRQDPGLGLRLIYFSYDVKMKEKGDIPEGYSVSREKKERFSLILESASTNQTSMYLCASSFPSRQDAYADTQYFGPGTRLTVL.

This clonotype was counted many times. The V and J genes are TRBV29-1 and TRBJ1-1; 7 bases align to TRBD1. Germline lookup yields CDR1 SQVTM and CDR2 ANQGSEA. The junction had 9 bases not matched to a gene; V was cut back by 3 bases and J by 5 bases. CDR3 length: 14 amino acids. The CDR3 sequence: CSVDRGRGGTEAFF. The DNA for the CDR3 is TGCAGCGTTGATCGAGGCAGGGGGGGAACTGAAGCTTTCTTT.

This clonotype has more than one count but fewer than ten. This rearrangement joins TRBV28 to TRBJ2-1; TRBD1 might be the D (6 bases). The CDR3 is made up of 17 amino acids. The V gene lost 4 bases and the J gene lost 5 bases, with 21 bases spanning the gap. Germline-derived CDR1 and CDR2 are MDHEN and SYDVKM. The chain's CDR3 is CASSSPRQVDGHNEQFF. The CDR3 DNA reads TGTGCCAGCAGTTCACCCCGACAGGTTGATGGACACAATGAGCAGTTCTTC.